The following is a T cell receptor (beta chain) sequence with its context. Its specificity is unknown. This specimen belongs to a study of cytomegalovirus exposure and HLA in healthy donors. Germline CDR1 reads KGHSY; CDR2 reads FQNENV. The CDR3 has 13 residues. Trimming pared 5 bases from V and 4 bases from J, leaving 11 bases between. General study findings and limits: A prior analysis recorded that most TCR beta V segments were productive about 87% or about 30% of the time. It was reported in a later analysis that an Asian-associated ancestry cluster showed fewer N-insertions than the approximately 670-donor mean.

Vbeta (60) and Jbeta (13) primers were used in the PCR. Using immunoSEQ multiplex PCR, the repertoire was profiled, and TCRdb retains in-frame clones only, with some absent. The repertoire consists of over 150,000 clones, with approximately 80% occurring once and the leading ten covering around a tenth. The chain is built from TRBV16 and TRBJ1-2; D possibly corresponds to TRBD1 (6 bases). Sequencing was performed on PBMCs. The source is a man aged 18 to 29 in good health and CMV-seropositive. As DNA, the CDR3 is TGTGCCAGCAGCGATGGACAGACCTATGGCTACACCTTC. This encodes CASSDGQTYGYTF.